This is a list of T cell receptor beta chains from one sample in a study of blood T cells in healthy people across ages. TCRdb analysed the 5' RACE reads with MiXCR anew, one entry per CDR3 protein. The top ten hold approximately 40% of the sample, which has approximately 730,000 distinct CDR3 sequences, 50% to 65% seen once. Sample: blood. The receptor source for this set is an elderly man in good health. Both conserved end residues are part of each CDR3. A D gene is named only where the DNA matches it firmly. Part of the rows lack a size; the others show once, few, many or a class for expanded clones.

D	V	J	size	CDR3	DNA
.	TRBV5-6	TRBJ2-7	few	CASSGAADEQYF	TGTGCCAGCAGCGGGGCAGCCGACGAGCAGTACTTC
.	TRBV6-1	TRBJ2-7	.	CASSQPRTAITYEQYF	TGTGCCAGCAGCCAACCCAGGACAGCTATTACCTACGAGCAGTACTTC
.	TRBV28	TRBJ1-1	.	CASSYSLRDTEAFF	TGTGCCAGCAGTTATAGCCTAAGGGACACTGAAGCTTTCTTT
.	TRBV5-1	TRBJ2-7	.	CASSPSFASYEQYF	TGCGCCAGCAGCCCATCCTTTGCCTCCTACGAGCAGTACTTC
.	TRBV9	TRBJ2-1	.	CASSDIGIPGNEQFF	TGTGCCAGCAGCGATATCGGGATTCCCGGGAATGAGCAGTTCTTC
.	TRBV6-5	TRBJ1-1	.	CASSYSSGRTAFF	TGTGCCAGCAGTTACTCGAGCGGACGTACAGCTTTCTTT
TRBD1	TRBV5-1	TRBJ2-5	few	CASSRGTGETQYF	TGTGCCAGCAGCAGGGGGACAGGCGAGACCCAGTACTTC
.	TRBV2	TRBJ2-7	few	CASSVGGNEQYF	TGTGCCAGCAGCGTCGGTGGGAACGAGCAGTACTTC
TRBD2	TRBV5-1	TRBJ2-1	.	CASSFKTSGSVDEQFF	TGCGCCAGCAGCTTCAAGACTAGCGGGAGTGTTGATGAGCAGTTCTTC
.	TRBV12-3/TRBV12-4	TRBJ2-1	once	CASRGFDRGGNEQFF	TGTGCCAGCAGGGGGTTTGACCGAGGGGGCAATGAGCAGTTCTTC
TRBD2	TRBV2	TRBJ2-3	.	CASVLAGSTDTQYF	TGTGCCAGCGTTCTAGCGGGGAGCACAGATACGCAGTATTTT
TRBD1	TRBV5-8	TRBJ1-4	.	CASSPQTGATNEKLFF	TGTGCCAGCAGCCCCCAGACAGGGGCCACTAATGAAAAACTGTTTTTT
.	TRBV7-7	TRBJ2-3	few	CASSQLGTDTQYF	TGTGCTAGCAGCCAACTGGGCACAGATACGCAGTATTTT
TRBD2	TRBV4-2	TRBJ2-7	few	CASSPAGTSAYNEQYF	TGTGCCAGCAGTCCCGCCGGGACTAGCGCCTACAATGAGCAGTACTTC
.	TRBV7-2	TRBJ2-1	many	CASSLGQGPNEQFF	TGTGCCAGCAGCTTGGGACAAGGGCCCAATGAGCAGTTCTTC
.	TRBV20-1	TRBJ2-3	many	CSAEPARGERYAYF	TGCAGTGCCGAGCCCGCACGTGGGGAGAGATACGCGTATTTT
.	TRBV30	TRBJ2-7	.	CAWRGLTYEQYF	TGTGCCTGGCGGGGACTTACCTACGAGCAGTACTTC
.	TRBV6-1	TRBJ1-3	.	CASSRGASGNTIYF	TGTGCCAGCAGTAGGGGAGCGTCGGGAAACACCATATATTTT
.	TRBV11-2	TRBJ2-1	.	CASSLVSLSNNEQFF	TGTGCCAGCAGCCTTGTATCCCTTTCCAACAATGAGCAGTTCTTC
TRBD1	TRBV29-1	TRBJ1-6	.	CSVRTGYYNPPLHF	TGCAGCGTTCGGACAGGCTACTATAATCCACCCCTCCACTTT
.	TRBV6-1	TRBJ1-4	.	CASSEDAGKRGEKLFF	TGTGCCAGCAGTGAAGACGCGGGGAAGAGAGGCGAAAAACTGTTTTTT
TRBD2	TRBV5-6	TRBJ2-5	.	CASSLRGTSGRGEQYF	TGTGCCAGCAGCTTGAGAGGGACTAGCGGGAGAGGTGAGCAGTACTTC
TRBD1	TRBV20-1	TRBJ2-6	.	CSARTGDRGANVLTF	TGCAGTGCTAGGACAGGGGATCGTGGGGCCAACGTCCTGACTTTC